The clone carrying this T cell receptor beta chain has only a few counts. Its specificity is not known. The time point is: newly diagnosed GD, antithyroid drugs for less than 3 months. Isolated PBMC RNA provided the starting material for the TCR library. An endocrinology unit in Xi'an, China, supplied the patients. CDR3 regions were amplified by Arm-PCR using iRepertoire HTBI primers to build TCR beta libraries. MiXCR, applied by TCRdb to the multiplex PCR reads, yields one record per CDR3 protein. The data show about 530,000 distinct CDR3 sequences, about 16% seen once. The record originates from a study of regulatory T cells in long-lasting Graves disease. Whole-study context: Graves' patients who were just diagnosed had used antithyroid drugs for under 3 months. Study results and limitations: There were preferences for TRBV28, TRBJ1-2 and TRBJ2-5 in persistent disease.

The CDR3 is made up of 13 amino acids. Trimming removed 5 bases from V and 7 bases from J; junction bases left unmatched: 4. Germline V CDR1 and CDR2: DFQATT, SNEGSKA (reference sequence). These data also formed part of another study, on T cells in Graves' hyperthyroidism and ophthalmopathy. This second study says: First-round RT-PCR of the TCR CDR3 relied on the HTBI primer set.

The TCR sequence derives from a woman between 40 and 65 years old with Graves disease. This chain uses TRBV20-1 with TRBJ2-1; 11 nucleotides match TRBD1. The sequenced sample was peripheral blood mononuclear cells (PBMCs), obtained at new diagnosis, from a patient treated with antithyroid drugs. CDR3 sequence (DNA): TGCAGTGCTCTCCGGGACAGGGGGAATGAGCAGTTCTTC. Its translation is CSALRDRGNEQFF.